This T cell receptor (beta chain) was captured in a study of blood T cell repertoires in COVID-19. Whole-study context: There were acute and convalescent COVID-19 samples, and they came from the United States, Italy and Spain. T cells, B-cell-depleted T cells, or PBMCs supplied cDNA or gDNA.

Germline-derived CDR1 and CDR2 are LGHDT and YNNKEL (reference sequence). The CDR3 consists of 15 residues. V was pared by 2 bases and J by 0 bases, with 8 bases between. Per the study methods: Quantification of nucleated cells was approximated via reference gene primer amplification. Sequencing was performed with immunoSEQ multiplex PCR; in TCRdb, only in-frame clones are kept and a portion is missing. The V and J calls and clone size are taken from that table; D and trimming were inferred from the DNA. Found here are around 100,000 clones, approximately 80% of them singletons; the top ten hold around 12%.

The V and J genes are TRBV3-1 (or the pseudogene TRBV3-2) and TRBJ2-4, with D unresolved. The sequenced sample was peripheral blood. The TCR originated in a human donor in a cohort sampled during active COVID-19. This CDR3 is CASSQSELAKNIQYF. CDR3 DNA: TGTGCCAGCAGCCAAAGCGAGTTAGCCAAAAACATTCAGTACTTC.